This entry concerns a single T cell receptor (beta chain). Original methodology: Reference gene primer amplification in the assay estimated nucleated cell counts. TCRdb's table, derived via immunoSEQ multiplex PCR, lists solely in-frame clones and lacks some. The DNA gave D and trimming, while V, J and clone size come from that table. The sample carries around 68,000 clones, over 85% recorded once. This CDR3 is 12 amino acids long. Germline CDR1 LNHDA, CDR2 SQIVND (reference sequence). The V and J ends lost 5 bases and 4 bases respectively, with 9 bases between them. This record belongs to a study of blood T cell repertoires in COVID-19. Study details: Spain, Italy and the United States supplied samples that represented acute and convalescent COVID-19. The cDNA or gDNA used as material had been derived from T cells, B-cell-depleted T cells, or PBMCs.

The sequence came from a man between 65 and 85 years old with active COVID-19. The V and J genes are TRBV19 and TRBJ2-7, with D perhaps TRBD1 (6 bases). The specimen was peripheral blood. DNA for the CDR3: TGTGCCAGTAGTGGGCAGGGGTACGAGCAGTACTTC. Amino acid sequence: CASSGQGYEQYF.